This T cell receptor beta chain was obtained from a study of T-cell memory formation after mild COVID-19. Study overall: Each donor largely had its own TCR clusters. The study, taken as a whole, reports: Pre-infection memory showed some responding clones, and this suggested that cross-reactive memory joined.

One entry per CDR3 protein results from TCRdb running MiXCR on the 5' RACE reads. The sample includes 380,000 or so distinct CDR3 sequences, about 15% of them seen just once. Germline V CDR1 and CDR2: MGHRA, YSYEKL. The CDR3 covers 11 residues. Note on this clonotype: Its target is unknown. A much larger clone differs by one base, so this may be a read error.

Sequences were obtained from PBMCs or a T cell subset sorted from them (not recorded which). The rearrangement links TRBV4-1 to TRBJ1-2; possibly TRBD1 for D (6 bases). The source is a man younger than 30 who had mild COVID-19 (a few samples of this study predate the infection). Cell type and time point are not known. The CDR3, as DNA: TGCGACAGCAGCCAGGGGCTTGGCTACACCTTC. Amino acid sequence: CDSSQGLGYTF.